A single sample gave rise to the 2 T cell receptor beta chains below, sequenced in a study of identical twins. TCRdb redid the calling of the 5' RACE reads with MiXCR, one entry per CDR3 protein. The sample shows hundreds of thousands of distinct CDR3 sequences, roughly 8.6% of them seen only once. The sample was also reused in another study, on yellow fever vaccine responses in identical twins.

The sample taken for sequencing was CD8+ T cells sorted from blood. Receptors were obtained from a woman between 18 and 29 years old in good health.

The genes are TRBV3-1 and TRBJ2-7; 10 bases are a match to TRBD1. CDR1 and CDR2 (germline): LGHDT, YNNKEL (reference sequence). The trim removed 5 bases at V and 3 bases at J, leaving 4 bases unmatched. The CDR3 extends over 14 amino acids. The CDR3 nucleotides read TGTGCCAGCAGCAAAGGGACAGGGGTCTACGAGCAGTACTTC. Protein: CASSKGTGVYEQYF.

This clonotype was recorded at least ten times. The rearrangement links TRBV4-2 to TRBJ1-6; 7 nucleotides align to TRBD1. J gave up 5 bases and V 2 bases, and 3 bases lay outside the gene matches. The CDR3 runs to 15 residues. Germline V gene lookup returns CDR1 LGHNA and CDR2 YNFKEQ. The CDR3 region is CASSQRGGDNSPLHF. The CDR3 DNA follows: TGTGCCAGCAGCCAAAGAGGGGGCGATAATTCACCCCTCCACTTT.